This TCR beta chain appears in the sequencing data of a study of cytomegalovirus exposure and HLA in healthy donors (dated by TCRdb to between 2016 and 2019). At the level of the whole study: According to an earlier analysis of 587 of the donors, about 190 million T cells yielded 117 million unique TCR beta sequences and about 300 Gb of sequence data. Of the roughly 410 genotyped donors, 65% to 90% were placed in the genetic ancestry cluster associated with self-reported Caucasian donors. The number of typed donors differed by locus: roughly 620-630 for A, B, C, DRB1 and DQB1; 522 for DQA1; over 600 for DPA1; and some 430 for DPB1. An early release covering just under 650 HLA-typed donors comprised about 310 gigabases of sequencing data and about 90 million unique TCR sequences. Because of strong linkage in the cohort, a handful of DR-DQ haplotypes were treated as single units for association and clustering. An earlier analysis of approximately 630 of the donors applied high-throughput TCR beta sequencing to assess whether each TCR beta V gene segment acted as functional or pseudogenic. The study profiled the T cell repertoires of under 700 subjects by immunosequencing and related them to cytomegalovirus serostatus. Rather than using new phenotypic data, the later analysis identified candidate immune exposures from TCR beta sequences and from how often those sequences occurred across donors. In a later analysis, previously published TCR beta repertoires from 550 to 700 donors were re-analyzed and high-resolution HLA genotyping was added so that TCR occurrence patterns could be studied. Class I and class II HLA loci were covered by the typing at four-digit resolution. The study combined high-throughput TCR immunosequencing, statistical association of individual TCRs with disease status, and machine learning to predict cytomegalovirus infection status. The study aimed to test whether signatures of past pathogen exposure could be identified by cataloging public T cell receptors. Donor age, sex, ethnicity and CMV serostatus were compiled together with the repertoire data. Genome-wide SNP genotypes for about 65% of the roughly 700 donors were used in a later genetic analysis, which treated that subset as a discovery cohort. Across 300 to 500 genotyped donors of the cohort, an average of approximately 200,000 unique TCR beta nucleotide sequences per donor were sequenced, and roughly 18% of those sequences were non-productive. A separate validation cohort of approximately 120 different subjects was used in addition to the 666-subject first cohort. Every discovery cohort repertoire had been produced on one sequencing platform.

The cohort comprised under 700 healthy bone marrow donors. At the time of sampling, all cohort members were nominally healthy, though unrecorded immune exposures were likely present. The donor was CMV seropositive and was included in the group of around 300 seropositive cohort members. A peripheral blood sample was collected from each donor, and TCR beta sequencing was performed on peripheral blood mononuclear cells. The Qiagen DNeasy Blood Extraction Kit was used to extract genomic DNA from the blood cell samples. For this chain, trimming is 1 base at the V end and 6 bases at the J end, and the number of junction bases without a gene match is 16. CDR1 and CDR2, looked up from the germline V gene, are LGHNA and YSLEER. Its CDR3 holds 19 amino acids, cysteine through phenylalanine. Here the CDR3 DNA is all that survives: 57 bases in frame from base 1. Points the paper makes about the study in general: Because HLA typing was unavailable for some donors at each locus, only the typed subset was used in association tests. A later analysis associated 16,951 TCR beta sequences with specific HLA alleles at a false discovery rate of 0.05. A later genetic analysis associated a missense DCLRE1C variant with V-gene and J-gene trimming of TCR beta chains, and an independent cohort replicated the association. The study listed 150 to 200 TCR beta chains as associated with cytomegalovirus. Over 15 rarely observed V segments, including chromosome 9 orphons, were excluded from the earlier analysis of about 500 of the donors because counts were too low. A group of highly shared sequence variants was considered likely to be a technical artifact of the sequencing pipeline. According to the authors, the approach could potentially be generalized to other disease states and immunological phenotypes. In an earlier analysis of fewer than 750 of the donors, most TCR beta V segments were observed in productive rearrangements about 90% or about 30% of the time, broadly matching IMGT annotations. A few of the identified cytomegalovirus-associated TCR beta chains were confirmed in vitro to be specific for cytomegalovirus antigens. When HLA alleles, especially DR and DQ, strongly co-occurred, attributing TCR associations to individual alleles was difficult. A further reported finding was that TCR beta sequences accurately predicted the HLA-A and HLA-B alleles for most subjects in the first cohort. Compared with the roughly 670-donor mean, donors in an Asian-associated ancestry cluster had fewer N-insertions in productive TCRs, according to a later genetic analysis. Only TCR beta chains were sequenced in this cohort, and the absence of alpha or paired-chain data limited detectable features. Roughly uniform sequencing depth across donors was assumed in presence/absence analyses, although this assumption may not hold. Cytomegalovirus status was reported to be diagnosed by the classifier with high specificity and sensitivity in both the original and validation cohorts. Because the 87-base-pair reads could not distinguish some IMGT-functional V segments, including TRBV6-2 and TRBV6-3, those segments were excluded. Linkage disequilibrium might explain the correlated functional status among segregating V segments, but an unknown experimental factor could not be ruled out. Immune exposure information for the cohort was limited to CMV serostatus. A later analysis found that HLA-associated TCR beta chains were more clonally expanded and had lower generation probabilities than equally common non-associated chains. Most TCR sequences were seen in very few donors, while some public TCRs were found in many individuals. According to a later analysis, most CMV-associated TCR beta chains appeared to be HLA-restricted, and the HLA associations seemed to be driven largely by CMV exposure. Several of the top co-occurrence clusters appeared to be linked to parvovirus B19, influenza, CMV and Epstein-Barr virus, according to a later analysis. A later analysis found that TCR association rates varied across HLA loci, with DRB1 alleles showing the most associated TCRs and HLA-C alleles the fewest.

The method behind the library was the immunoSEQ multiplex PCR assay. For the multiplex PCR, a mixture combining 60 forward primers for TCR Vbeta segments and 13 reverse primers for TCR Jbeta segments was used. The CDR3 region of rearranged TCR beta genes was amplified from genomic DNA by a multiplex PCR assay. On the Illumina HiSeq System, the amplified TCR beta libraries were sequenced as 87-base-pair reads. The authors processed their data as follows. Across the 700 or so repertoires, a later analysis counted some 81 million unique TCR beta chains, some 11 million of which were shared by at least two donors. To remove PCR and sequencing errors, raw reads were error-corrected and collapsed into unique sequences using a nearest-neighbor algorithm that merged closely related sequences. Alignment of CDR3 sequences to IMGT reference sequences was used to assign V, D and J gene segments. For a sequence to be retained, a match of at least six nucleotides was required to both a V gene segment and a J gene segment. A rearrangement counted as productive if the CDR3 had no stop codons and remained in frame with V and J, and every other rearrangement counted as non-productive. Following IMGT convention, CDR3 was defined as the stretch from the second conserved V-encoded cysteine to the conserved J-encoded phenylalanine. The earlier analysis of about 570 of the donors excluded any sequence lacking an unambiguous match to a single V gene segment. In an earlier analysis of several hundred of the donors, a V segment was called functional when productive rearrangements were above 56.7%, and segregating when the standard deviation between donors exceeded 5%. A statistical classification framework was built for diagnosing cytomegalovirus status from the catalog of TCR beta chain sequences. In a later analysis, TCR nucleotide sequences were compared against IMGT/GENE-DB human TR gene sequences so that V and J genes could be assigned. In a later analysis, CDR3 sequences and most-parsimonious VDJ recombination scenarios were assigned using the TCRdist pipeline. In a later analysis, each TCR beta chain was defined by its CDR3 amino acid sequence together with its V-gene family, and reads without a unique V-gene family were excluded. In a later analysis, fewer than 600 highly shared, low-generation-probability nucleotide sequences were removed to address suspected cross-contamination and a sequencing artifact. In a later analysis, a clonal expansion index was calculated for each public chain from normalized within-repertoire ranks of inferred template counts. Generation probabilities in a later analysis came from a VDJ recombination model fitted to out-of-frame rearrangements, and those results were checked against IGoR. In a later analysis, hypergeometric tests were used to score TCR-TCR, TCR-HLA and TCR-CMV co-occurrence, with a repertoire-size bias correction applied to TCR pairs. A later analysis estimated false discovery rates by permuting HLA or CMV assignments 20 times. In a later analysis, co-occurring TCRs were grouped using DBSCAN, and TCRdist sequence similarity was added for clustering within HLA-allele-positive subsets. Co-occurrence clustering excluded repertoires with fewer than 30,000 or more than 120,000 public chains, plus five with anomalous nucleotide sharing. Held by TCRdb, this immuneACCESS table contains in-frame sequences only and omits some clones. Under half of the omission traces to an unresolved V gene where checked; the cause of the rest is unknown. V and J calls plus clone size are reproduced from that table; the DNA served to infer D and trimming. This sample has under 200,000 clones in its table, and 75% to 90% of those were observed once. The ten largest clones represent roughly 6.3% of the sample.

Note on this clone: Its antigen remains unidentified. Base qualities are not provided; no much larger clone lies one nucleotide away.

This clonotype originated in a man in his forties in good health and CMV-seropositive. Sequenced sample: PBMCs. The chain joins TRBV4-3 to TRBJ2-1; TRBD2 agrees with 9 junctional bases. The CDR3 corresponds to CASSQGAGGPSDTLNEQFF. The DNA reads TGCGCCAGCAGCCAAGGGGCGGGGGGGCCTTCCGACACCCTCAATGAGCAGTTCTTC.